The present entry profiles one T cell receptor (beta chain) with its context. Regions amplified from RNA transcripts were the TCR beta CDR3 regions. RT-PCR in the first round (using the HTBI primer set) targeted the TCR CDR3. TCRdb re-analysed the multiplex PCR reads in MiXCR, keeping a single row per CDR3 protein. The data show about 580,000 distinct CDR3 sequences, with about half seen just once and around 8% held by the top ten. From germline, CDR1 is ENHRY and CDR2 SYGVKD. CDR3 size: 13 residues. Trimming removed 6 bases from V and 5 bases from J; junction bases left unmatched: 5. The record originates from a study of T cells in Graves' hyperthyroidism and ophthalmopathy.

The V and J genes are TRBV10-3 and TRBJ2-5, with 8 bases matching TRBD1. The sequence was collected from a woman between 18 and 30 years old with Graves' hyperthyroidism. Sequencing input: peripheral blood or thyroid tissue (not recorded which). DNA of the CDR3: TGTGCCATCAGGACAGGGGTCGCGGAGACCCAGTACTTC. Encoded protein: CAIRTGVAETQYF.